The 27 T cell receptor beta chains given below trace back to one sample, sequenced in a study of immune cell composition in non-small cell lung cancer. This table comes from immunoSEQ multiplex PCR, and its TCRdb copy is limited to in-frame clones, with some not included. This table has around 1,700 clones, 65% appearing once. Normal lung was taken at the farthest possible site, at least 3 cm from tumour. The sample was non-adjacent lung tissue. These receptors all come from a human donor with non-small cell lung cancer.

This clone was detected a few times. J is TRBJ1-5 and V is TRBV5-4; D may be TRBD1 (5 bases). Trimming cost V 4 bases and J 5 bases, with 13 bases left between them. Germline values: CDR1 SGHNT, CDR2 YYREEE (reference sequence). The length of the CDR3 is 14 residues. DNA for the CDR3: TGTGCCAGCAGCGGGGACTCGGGGGATCAGCCCCAGCATTTT. Protein: CASSGDSGDQPQHF. Full variable domain (outside the CDR3, taken from reference TRBV5-4 and TRBJ1-5): ETGVTQSPTHLIKTRGQQVTLRCSSQSGHNTVSWYQQALGQGPQFIFQYYREEENGRGNFPPRFSGLQFPNYSSELNVNALELDDSALYLCASSGDSGDQPQHFGDGTRLSIL.

This clone was seen a few times. J is TRBJ2-3 and V is TRBV7-9; the match to TRBD1 covers 7 bases. The germline gives CDR1 SEHNR, CDR2 FQNEAQ (reference sequence). This CDR3 is 17 amino acids long. Losses at the gene ends were 4 bases for V and 0 bases for J; bases not matched to a gene: 10. CDR3 amino acids: CASSWNRDSLSTDTQYF. The CDR3 DNA is TGTGCCAGCAGCTGGAACCGGGACAGTCTCAGCACAGATACGCAGTATTTT. Supplemented by reference TRBV7-9 and TRBJ2-3, the full variable domain reads DTGVSQNPRHKITKRGQNVTFRCDPISEHNRLYWYRQTLGQGPEFLTYFQNEAQLEKSRLLSDRFSAERPKGSFSTLEIQRTEQGDSAMYLCASSWNRDSLSTDTQYFGPGTRLTVL.

This rearrangement joins TRBV2 to TRBJ2-3, with D tentatively TRBD1 (5 bases). CDR1 SNHLY and CDR2 FYNNEI come from the germline V gene. This CDR3 is built from 15 residues. Trimming cost V 5 bases and J 2 bases, with 14 bases left between them. In nucleotides, the CDR3 is TGTGCCAGCAGTAAGGGGATAAGTTACACAGATACGCAGTATTTT. Translating it yields CASSKGISYTDTQYF.

This sequence joins TRBV4-3 and TRBJ2-3; weak D call: TRBD1 (6 bases). With 1 base removed from V and 1 base from J, the gap between germline ends came to 9 bases. This CDR3 is built from 15 residues. Germline V gene lookup returns CDR1 LGHNA and CDR2 YSLEER. CDR3 nucleotide sequence: TGCGCCAGCAGCCAAGTTTGGGGGCGCACAGATACGCAGTATTTT. Translating gives CASSQVWGRTDTQYF.

There are a few counts of this clone. V is TRBV5-1 and J is TRBJ1-2, with TRBD1 identical over 7 bases. V lost 4 bases and J lost 4; bases outside the gene matches: 7. The CDR3 sequence is 14 residues long. CDR1 is SGHRS and CDR2 is YFSETQ in the germline V gene. The CDR3 DNA is TGCGCCAGCAGCCCCCAGACAGGGCTCTATGGCTACACCTTC. Residues: CASSPQTGLYGYTF.

The chain is built from TRBV23-1 and TRBJ2-4, with D maybe TRBD2 (6 bases). TRBV23-1 belongs to the ORF category, with a function that is uncertain. This CDR3 has 19 residues. The germline V and J ends were trimmed by 4 bases and 3 bases, with 25 bases remaining between them. Here the CDR3 reads CASSRSRELVCRGKNIQYF. CDR3 nucleotides: TGCGCCAGCAGTCGGAGTCGGGAGCTCGTTTGTCGGGGCAAAAACATTCAGTACTTC.

The CDR3 sequence is CASSSGGAAAYEQYF. In DNA form, the CDR3 reads TGTGCCAGCAGCTCCGGGGGGGCTGCTGCCTACGAGCAGTACTTC. The V and J genes are TRBV11-2 and TRBJ2-7; 8 nucleotides align to TRBD2. The CDR3 is 15 amino acids. Germline values: CDR1 SGHAT, CDR2 FQNNGV. Trimming cost V 4 bases and J 2 bases; bases outside gene matches: 7.

The chain combines TRBV6-5 with TRBJ1-3; 11 bases fit TRBD1. The CDR3 runs 15 residues. V was pared by 6 bases and J by 3 bases, with 4 bases of the junction left unmatched. Per germline, CDR1 MNHEY and CDR2 SVGAGI. CDR3 protein: CASSQDRGLGNTIYF. DNA for the CDR3: TGTGCCAGCAGCCAGGACAGGGGGCTTGGAAACACCATATATTTT.

V is TRBV5-1 and J is TRBJ2-3; TRBD2 is a possible D gene (7 bases). The CDR3 is 15 amino acids. The V gene's germline CDR1 is SGHRS and CDR2 YFSETQ. Trimming cost V 3 bases and J 9 bases, with 20 bases left between them. The CDR3 nucleotides are TGCGCCAGCAGCTCGGGTGGGGGGGCGCAGCGGACGCAGTATTTT. Translated, it gives CASSSGGGAQRTQYF.

The chain employs TRBV7-8 and TRBJ1-1; D might be TRBD1 (6 bases). The length of the CDR3 is 15 residues. In germline, CDR1 is SGHVS, CDR2 FQNEAQ. V dropped 6 bases and J dropped 0 bases, with 14 bases sitting between them. CDR3 bases: TGTGCCAGCAGGCACCACGGGACACTGAACACTGAAGCTTTCTTT. It codes for CASRHHGTLNTEAFF.

This clone was found once. The chain is built from TRBV9 and TRBJ1-1; TRBD1 is a possible D gene (5 bases). Germline loops: CDR1 SGDLS, CDR2 YYNGEE. This CDR3 is 15 amino acids long. The V end lost 0 bases, the J end lost 6 bases, and 15 bases lay between the germline ends. This CDR3 reads CASSVDVGGVAEAFF. DNA of the CDR3: TGTGCCAGCAGCGTAGATGTGGGGGGGGTGGCTGAAGCTTTCTTT.

The V call is TRBV4-3, the J call TRBJ2-5; TRBD1 aligns across 7 bases. Losses at the gene ends were 2 bases for V and 2 bases for J; bases not matched to a gene: 5. This CDR3 is 15 amino acids long. The germline V gene encodes CDR1 LGHNA and CDR2 YSLEER. CDR3 in amino acids: CASSQHRDSQETQYF. The CDR3 coding sequence is TGCGCCAGCAGCCAACACCGGGACAGTCAAGAGACCCAGTACTTC.

By share of the sample, this clone is large (0.1 to 1%). The rearrangement links TRBV19 to TRBJ1-5; TRBD1 is a possible D gene (5 bases). The CDR3 extends over 15 amino acids. V lost 5 bases and J 4 bases, leaving 15 bases between the germline ends. In germline, CDR1 is LNHDA, CDR2 SQIVND (reference sequence). CDR3 sequence (DNA): TGTGCCAGTAGTTGGCAGGGCGGCGGTAATCAGCCCCAGCATTTT. It encodes CASSWQGGGNQPQHF.

The chain carries TRBV5-1 and TRBJ2-3, with 8 bases matching TRBD2. Germline trimming cut 4 bases from V and 4 bases from J; bases unmatched to any gene: 8. CDR3 length: 15 residues. CDR1 and CDR2 (germline): SGHRS, YFSETQ. For the CDR3, the DNA is TGCGCCAGCAGCCCCCGGGGGGGGGAAGCAGATACGCAGTATTTT. Amino acids: CASSPRGGEADTQYF. Together with reference TRBV5-1 and TRBJ2-3, the CDR3 gives the full variable domain: KAGVTQTPRYLIKTRGQQVTLSCSPISGHRSVSWYQQTPGQGLQFLFEYFSETQRNKGNFPGRFSGRQFSNSRSEMNVSTLELGDSALYLCASSPRGGEADTQYFGPGTRLTVL.

This clone was recorded only once. The chain carries TRBV18 and TRBJ2-7, with 7 bases aligning to TRBD1. Germline CDR1 reads KGHSH; CDR2 reads LQKENI. CDR3 size: 14 residues. Trimming took 1 base from V and 5 from J; bases not matched to a gene: 5. As DNA, the CDR3 is TGTGCCAGCTCACCACGAGACAGGGATGACGAGCAGTACTTC. This encodes CASSPRDRDDEQYF. The whole variable domain, filled in from reference TRBV18 and TRBJ2-7, reads NAGVMQNPRHLVRRRGQEARLRCSPMKGHSHVYWYRQLPEEGLKFMVYLQKENIIDESGMPKERFSAEFPKEGPSILRIQQVVRGDSAAYFCASSPRDRDDEQYFGPGTRLTVT.

The table lists this clone with a few counts. The V and J genes are TRBV18 and TRBJ2-5; perhaps TRBD2 as D (5 bases). Germline V gene data show CDR1 as KGHSH and CDR2 as LQKENI. The CDR3 is 13 amino acids. With 3 bases removed from V and 0 bases from J, the gap between germline ends came to 5 bases. The CDR3 here is CASSPGNQETQYF. The DNA for the CDR3 is TGTGCCAGCTCACCCGGGAACCAAGAGACCCAGTACTTC.

There are a few counts of this clone. V is TRBV7-9 and J is TRBJ2-6; 9 nucleotides line up with TRBD1. V was pared by 4 bases and J by 0 bases, with 7 bases of the junction left unmatched. Per germline, CDR1 SEHNR and CDR2 FQNEAQ (reference sequence). This CDR3 spans 18 amino acids. The CDR3: CASSWDRVNSSGANVLTF. The CDR3, as DNA: TGTGCCAGCAGCTGGGACAGGGTAAATTCCTCTGGGGCCAACGTCCTGACTTTC.

In this sample, this clone turned up once. V gene TRBV2 combines with J gene TRBJ2-3, with 11 nucleotides matching TRBD2. The trim removed 4 bases at V and 5 bases at J, leaving 5 bases unmatched. CDR3 length: 15 amino acids. Per germline, CDR1 SNHLY and CDR2 FYNNEI. The CDR3 bases are TGTGCCAGCAGTGGTCGACTAGCGGGGATAGATACGCAGTATTTT. Protein product: CASSGRLAGIDTQYF.

Comment on this clone: This same CDR3 is encoded by further DNA sequences in the sample. This rearrangement joins TRBV4-1 to TRBJ2-3; D is unclear. The CDR3 spans 13 residues. V shed 0 bases and J shed 6 bases, with 7 bases lying between them. In germline, CDR1 is MGHRA, CDR2 YSYEKL. CDR3 loop: CASSQDRSDTQYF. In DNA form, the CDR3 reads TGCGCCAGCAGCCAAGATCGTTCGGATACGCAGTATTTT.

The CDR3 region is CASSPPGTGVDTGELFF. CDR3 DNA: TGTGCCAGCAGCCCTCCCGGGACAGGGGTCGACACCGGGGAGCTGTTTTTT. The rearrangement joins TRBV4-2 to TRBJ2-2; 10 nucleotides align to TRBD1. Trimming at V came to 4 bases and at J to 3 bases, leaving 8 bases not matched to a gene. In germline, CDR1 is LGHNA, CDR2 YNFKEQ. The CDR3 spans 17 residues.

For the CDR3, the DNA is TGTGCCAGCAGCGACAACACAGGGGGCGAGGGCTACACCTTC. Translating gives CASSDNTGGEGYTF. The rearrangement uses TRBV9 and TRBJ1-2, with TRBD1 identical over 9 bases. The CDR3 contains 14 residues. Losses at the gene ends were 3 bases for V and 8 bases for J; bases not matched to a gene: 8. Germline CDR1 is SGDLS and CDR2 is YYNGEE. The full variable domain, with the rest looked up from reference TRBV9 and TRBJ1-2, is DSGVTQTPKHLITATGQRVTLRCSPRSGDLSVYWYQQSLDQGLQFLIQYYNGEERAKGNILERFSAQQFPDLHSELNLSSLELGDSALYFCASSDNTGGEGYTFGSGTRLTVV.

This clone was seen a few times. This chain links TRBV5-4 with TRBJ2-1; TRBD2 matches 11 bases. V lost 2 bases and J lost 10; bases outside the gene matches: 14. Germline CDR1 and CDR2: SGHNT and YYREEE (reference sequence). The CDR3 runs to 17 residues. The DNA for the CDR3 is TGTGCCAGCAGCTTAGGGGGGGGACTAGCGGATCCGGGCGAGCAGTTCTTC. Protein sequence: CASSLGGGLADPGEQFF. The variable domain in full, completed from reference TRBV5-4 and TRBJ2-1, reads ETGVTQSPTHLIKTRGQQVTLRCSSQSGHNTVSWYQQALGQGPQFIFQYYREEENGRGNFPPRFSGLQFPNYSSELNVNALELDDSALYLCASSLGGGLADPGEQFFGPGTRLTVL.

J is TRBJ2-6 and V is TRBV29-1; 7 bases align to TRBD2. The CDR3 has 16 amino acids. The germline V gene has CDR1 SQVTM and CDR2 ANQGSEA. The V and J ends lost 7 bases and 0 bases, in that order; junction bases with no gene match: 9. CDR3 coding DNA: TGCAGCGCAACCGGGGGGAGCCCCTCTGGGGCCAACGTCCTGACTTTC. This sequence encodes CSATGGSPSGANVLTF.

Only a few counts were recorded for this clone. The rearrangement links TRBV4-1 to TRBJ2-7; D is perhaps TRBD1 (6 bases). Trimming pared 2 bases from V and 3 bases from J, leaving 20 bases between. Germline CDR1 reads MGHRA; CDR2 reads YSYEKL. This CDR3 contains 17 residues. Written as DNA, the CDR3 is TGCGCCAGCAGCCAAATTCTTGTGGGGCAGGGGCGCTACGAGCAGTACTTC. Amino acid sequence: CASSQILVGQGRYEQYF.

The rearrangement links TRBV9 to TRBJ2-3, with 7 nucleotides matching TRBD2. The CDR3 runs to 16 residues. Germline V gene data show CDR1 as SGDLS and CDR2 as YYNGEE. J lost 2 bases, V lost 0 bases, and 6 bases had no gene match. CDR3 DNA: TGTGCCAGCAGCGTAGGGGGGGGAGAGGTCACAGATACGCAGTATTTT. This sequence encodes CASSVGGGEVTDTQYF.

CDR3 amino acids: CASTRGTTEAFF. Here the CDR3 DNA reads TGTGCCAGCACCCGGGGGACCACTGAAGCTTTCTTT. The chain uses TRBV6-5 and TRBJ1-1; a possible D gene is TRBD1 (5 bases). Per germline, CDR1 MNHEY and CDR2 SVGAGI. Between the trimmed V and J ends, which lost 7 bases and 4 bases, there was a span of 10 bases. The CDR3 totals 12 residues.

The sample holds one count of this clone. The chain uses TRBV7-8 and TRBJ2-7; weak D call: TRBD2 (5 bases). The CDR3 has 14 residues. V was clipped by 5 bases and J by 1 base, with 12 bases between them. Germline lookup yields CDR1 SGHVS and CDR2 FQNEAQ. The CDR3 protein is CASSSERFSYEQYF. In DNA form, the CDR3 reads TGTGCCAGCAGCAGCGAGCGGTTTTCCTACGAGCAGTACTTC.